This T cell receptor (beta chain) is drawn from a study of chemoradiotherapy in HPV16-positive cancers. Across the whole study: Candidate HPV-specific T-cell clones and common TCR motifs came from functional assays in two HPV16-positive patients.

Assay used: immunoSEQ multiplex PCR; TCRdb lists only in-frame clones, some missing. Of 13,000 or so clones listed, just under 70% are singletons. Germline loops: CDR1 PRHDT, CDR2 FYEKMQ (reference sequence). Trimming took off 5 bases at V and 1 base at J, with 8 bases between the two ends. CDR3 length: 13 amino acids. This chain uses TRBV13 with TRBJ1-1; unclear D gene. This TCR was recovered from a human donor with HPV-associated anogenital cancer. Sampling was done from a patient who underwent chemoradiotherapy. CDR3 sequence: CASSGGRNTEAFF. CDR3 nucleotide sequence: TGTGCCAGCAGCGGAGGAAGGAACACTGAAGCTTTCTTT.